These 20 T cell receptor beta chains originate from one sample sequenced in a study of T cell changes during pregnancy in multiple sclerosis. TCRdb's table, derived via immunoSEQ multiplex PCR, lists solely in-frame clones and lacks some. Of over 45,000 clones in the sample, 80% to 90% were seen once. The specimen comprised CD4+ T cells from peripheral blood mononuclear cells, sampled in the third trimester of pregnancy. The receptors were gathered from a female donor with multiple sclerosis, enrolled in a pregnancy study.

The J gene is TRBJ1-4, the V gene TRBV25-1; weak D call: TRBD1 (5 bases). The germline V and J ends were trimmed by 5 bases and 7 bases, with 17 bases remaining between them. Germline V gives CDR1 MGHDK, CDR2 SYGVNS. CDR3 length equals 15 residues. The CDR3 region has the DNA TGTGCCAGCAGTCCGTTGGGGGGGAGAGGTGAAAAACTGTTTTTT. Translating it yields CASSPLGGRGEKLFF.

The rearrangement uses TRBV5-5 and TRBJ1-2; D is uncertain. V gave up 0 bases and J gave up 0 bases, with 12 bases separating them. This CDR3 has 16 amino acids. In germline, CDR1 is SGHKS, CDR2 YYEKEE (reference sequence). The CDR3 protein is CASSLGPRWTNYGYTF. CDR3 in DNA: TGTGCCAGCAGCTTGGGGCCTAGGTGGACTAACTATGGCTACACCTTC.

The V gene is TRBV7-6, the J gene TRBJ2-1; a weak D match, TRBD2 (6 bases). The CDR3 totals 17 residues. The germline gives CDR1 SGHVS, CDR2 FNYEAQ. The V and J ends lost 6 bases and 11 bases respectively, with 29 bases between them. Here the CDR3 reads CASRTGLSLKDEDQQFF. The CDR3 DNA reads as TGTGCCAGCAGAACGGGACTTAGCCTTAAAGACGAGGACCAGCAGTTCTTC.

This chain connects TRBV5-5 to TRBJ1-2, with 9 bases lining up with TRBD1. The trim removed 5 bases at V and 1 base at J, leaving 6 bases unmatched. This CDR3 has 15 amino acids. The germline CDR1 and CDR2 sequences are SGHKS and YYEKEE (reference sequence). CDR3 DNA sequence: TGTGCCAGCAGGGATCCGGGACAGGGTAACTATGGCTACACCTTC. Translation: CASRDPGQGNYGYTF.

This chain uses TRBV7-2 with TRBJ2-1, with D hard to call. The V gene lost 2 bases and the J gene lost 6 bases, with 14 bases spanning the gap. Germline CDR1 is SGHTA and CDR2 is FQGNSA. The CDR3 is made up of 15 amino acids. CDR3 protein: CASSLSPLPSNEQFF. For the CDR3, the DNA is TGTGCCAGCAGCTTAAGCCCTTTACCCTCCAATGAGCAGTTCTTC.

This chain links TRBV30 with TRBJ2-3; D is unclear. The CDR3 contains 11 residues. CDR1 and CDR2 (germline): GTSNPN, SVGIG (reference sequence). V lost 4 bases and J lost 4, with 6 bases in between. In nucleotides, the CDR3 is TGTGCCTGGAAACTCTCAGATACGCAGTATTTT. Translating gives CAWKLSDTQYF. Filled out from reference TRBV30 and TRBJ2-3, the complete variable domain reads SQTIHQWPATLVQPVGSPLSLECTVEGTSNPNLYWYRQAAGRGLQLLFYSVGIGQISSEVPQNLSASRPQDRQFILSSKKLLLSDSGFYLCAWKLSDTQYFGPGTRLTVL.

The gene calls are TRBV2 and TRBJ1-2, with 8 bases matching TRBD1. The CDR3 extends over 13 amino acids. Germline CDR1 SNHLY, CDR2 FYNNEI. J was trimmed by 8 bases and V by 3 bases; bases with no gene match: 5. CDR3 nucleotide sequence: TGTGCCAGCAGTGACACAGGGGGTGTGGGCTACACCTTC. This encodes CASSDTGGVGYTF.

This chain uses TRBV4-2 with TRBJ1-2; TRBD1 might be the D (5 bases). V lost 1 base, J lost 5 bases, and 17 bases lay in between. Germline V gene data show CDR1 as LGHNA and CDR2 as YNFKEQ. The CDR3 runs 16 residues. The CDR3 region is CASSQVAPGDRYGYTF. CDR3 nucleotides: TGTGCCAGCAGCCAAGTCGCCCCGGGGGACCGGTATGGCTACACCTTC.

This chain joins TRBV5-6 and TRBJ1-2; D is possibly TRBD1 (6 bases). The length of the CDR3 is 15 residues. Germline CDR1 and CDR2: SGHDT and YYEEEE. The V and J ends lost 3 bases and 3 bases respectively, with 15 bases between them. The CDR3: CASSSGGRRHYGYTF. The CDR3 region has the DNA TGTGCCAGCAGCTCCGGGGGGCGCCGCCACTATGGCTACACCTTC.

This chain uses TRBV5-1 with TRBJ2-3, with D uncertain. Between the trimmed V and J ends, which lost 0 bases and 8 bases, there was a span of 19 bases. The germline CDR1 and CDR2 sequences are SGHRS and YFSETQ. The length of the CDR3 is 16 residues. DNA of the CDR3: TGCGCCAGCAGCTTGGCCGACCGTGGTAGGAGTGCTACGCAGTATTTT. This codes for CASSLADRGRSATQYF. Using reference TRBV5-1 and TRBJ2-3 for the parts outside the CDR3, the full variable domain is KAGVTQTPRYLIKTRGQQVTLSCSPISGHRSVSWYQQTPGQGLQFLFEYFSETQRNKGNFPGRFSGRQFSNSRSEMNVSTLELGDSALYLCASSLADRGRSATQYFGPGTRLTVL.

The rearrangement uses TRBV27 and TRBJ1-4; TRBD1 matches at 7 bases. Germline V CDR1 and CDR2: MNHEY, SMNVEV (reference sequence). The V segment lost 4 bases and the J segment 0 bases; nucleotides outside the gene matches: 11. The CDR3 has 18 amino acids. For the CDR3, the DNA is TGTGCCAGCAGTTCGATAAGGGACAGCTATGCAACTAATGAAAAACTGTTTTTT. This gives the protein CASSSIRDSYATNEKLFF.

The chain employs TRBV6-5 and TRBJ2-1, with TRBD2 matching 13 bases. J was trimmed by 8 bases and V by 4 bases; bases with no gene match: 2. The CDR3 sequence is 14 residues long. CDR1 is MNHEY, CDR2 SVGAGI, per germline. The CDR3 sequence: CASSSLAGGYEQFF. The CDR3 DNA sequence: TGTGCCAGCAGTTCACTAGCGGGAGGGTATGAGCAGTTCTTC.

The genes are TRBV5-1 and TRBJ2-2; 7 bases line up with TRBD1. The germline CDR1 and CDR2 sequences are SGHRS and YFSETQ. The length of the CDR3 is 18 residues. J was trimmed by 3 bases and V by 4 bases; bases with no gene match: 15. CDR3 sequence (DNA): TGCGCCAGCAGCCTTCCTACGACAGGGTCGGGCGACACCGGGGAGCTGTTTTTT. This translates into CASSLPTTGSGDTGELFF.

The chain joins TRBV18 to TRBJ1-2, with D possibly matching TRBD1 (6 bases). V lost 4 bases to trimming and J lost 7 bases, with 19 bases between them. The CDR3 runs to 15 residues. Per the germline V gene, CDR1 is KGHSH and CDR2 is LQKENI. CDR3 sequence: CASSRSGQGQIGYTF. In DNA form, the CDR3 reads TGTGCCAGCTCACGCTCGGGGCAGGGGCAAATTGGCTACACCTTC.

This clone has a handful of counts. V gene TRBV7-2 combines with J gene TRBJ1-1; D is undetermined. This CDR3 spans 13 amino acids. The V gene's germline CDR1 is SGHTA and CDR2 FQGNSA. Trimming took 4 bases from V and 7 from J, leaving 13 bases between them. CDR3 sequence reads: CASSSFTVLEAFF. For the CDR3, the DNA is TGTGCCAGCAGCTCCTTTACGGTTCTTGAAGCTTTCTTT.

The rearrangement joins TRBV7-2 to TRBJ2-2; the D gene is possibly TRBD2 (5 bases). This CDR3 is 15 amino acids long. Deletions cut 5 bases from V and 6 bases from J, with 16 bases between. Germline values: CDR1 SGHTA, CDR2 FQGNSA. The CDR3 sequence: CASSPRPGLAGELFF. CDR3 nucleotide sequence: TGTGCCAGCAGCCCTCGGCCGGGGTTGGCCGGGGAGCTGTTTTTT. Full variable domain (remainder filled in from reference TRBV7-2 and TRBJ2-2): GAGVSQSPSNKVTEKGKDVELRCDPISGHTALYWYRQSLGQGLEFLIYFQGNSAPDKSGLPSDRFSAERTGGSVSTLTIQRTQQEDSAVYLCASSPRPGLAGELFFGEGSRLTVL.

DNA for the CDR3: TGCGCCAGCAGCTTGTTCGCGCAGGGTGGGACTGAAGCTTTCTTT. The encoded protein is CASSLFAQGGTEAFF. J is TRBJ1-1 and V is TRBV5-1; weak D call: TRBD1 (5 bases). The CDR3 has 15 amino acids. Germline lookup yields CDR1 SGHRS and CDR2 YFSETQ. V was clipped by 1 base and J by 5 bases, with 15 bases between them.

The rearrangement joins TRBV6-1 to TRBJ2-7, with 7 bases lining up with TRBD1. Losses at the gene ends were 4 bases for V and 3 bases for J; bases not matched to a gene: 12. From germline, CDR1 is MNHNS and CDR2 SASEGT. There are 16 residues in the CDR3. This CDR3 reads CASSGLYPGQNYEQYF. In nucleotides, the CDR3 is TGTGCCAGCAGTGGCCTTTACCCGGGACAGAACTACGAGCAGTACTTC.

V usage is TRBV7-2 and J usage is TRBJ1-3, with 10 bases that match TRBD1. V lost 3 bases, J lost 3 bases, and 2 bases stayed unmatched. The CDR3 totals 15 residues. From germline, CDR1 is SGHTA and CDR2 FQGNSA. CDR3 residues: CASSFGTGDGNTIYF. CDR3 DNA: TGTGCCAGCAGCTTTGGGACAGGGGATGGAAACACCATATATTTT.

V gene TRBV9 combines with J gene TRBJ1-1; D ambiguous. The CDR3 is 14 amino acids. Germline loops: CDR1 SGDLS, CDR2 YYNGEE. The V end was cut by 3 bases, the J end by 0 bases, with 9 bases between. Written as DNA, the CDR3 is TGTGCCAGCAGCGACTTCCCAATGAACACTGAAGCTTTCTTT. Its protein product is CASSDFPMNTEAFF.